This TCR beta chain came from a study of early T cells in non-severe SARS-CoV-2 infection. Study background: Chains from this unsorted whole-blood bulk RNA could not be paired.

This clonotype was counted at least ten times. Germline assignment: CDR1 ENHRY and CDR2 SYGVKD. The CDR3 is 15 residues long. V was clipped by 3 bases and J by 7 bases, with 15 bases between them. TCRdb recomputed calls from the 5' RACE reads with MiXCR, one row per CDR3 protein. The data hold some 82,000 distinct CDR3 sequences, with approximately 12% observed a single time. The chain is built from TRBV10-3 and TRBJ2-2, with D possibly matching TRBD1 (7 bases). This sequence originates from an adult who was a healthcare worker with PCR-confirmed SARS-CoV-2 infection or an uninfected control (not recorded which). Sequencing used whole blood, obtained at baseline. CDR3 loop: CAISDGTVGGGELFF. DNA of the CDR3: TGTGCCATCAGTGACGGGACAGTGGGAGGCGGGGAGCTGTTTTTT.